These 18 T cell receptor beta chains share one sample of origin, sequenced in a study of T cells in tumors after PD-1 blockade. Assay used: immunoSEQ multiplex PCR; TCRdb lists only in-frame clones, some missing. Among 9,100 or so clones listed, about 68% were seen once. Sequences were derived from tumor tissue, sampled after anti-PD-1 treatment. The source is a human donor with basal cell carcinoma.

V is TRBV6-4 and J is TRBJ1-1; D remains unclear. The length of the CDR3 is 13 residues. Germline values: CDR1 MRHNA, CDR2 SNTAGT. Trimming removed 4 bases from V and 4 bases from J, with 10 bases in between. This CDR3 reads CASSVDGSTEAFF. For the CDR3, the DNA is TGTGCCAGCAGTGTTGACGGCTCCACTGAAGCTTTCTTT.

The V call is TRBV7-2, the J call TRBJ1-6, with D possibly matching TRBD1 (5 bases). The CDR3 length is 15 residues. Germline-derived CDR1 and CDR2 are SGHTA and FQGNSA. The V gene lost 5 bases and the J gene lost 7 bases, with 15 bases spanning the gap. As DNA, the CDR3 is TGTGCCAGCAGCGCGGGGGGAATCGGGAATTCACCCCTCCACTTT. Translating it yields CASSAGGIGNSPLHF.

The CDR3 DNA sequence: TGTGCCTGGAGTGTACGGGGGAAGGTGCAGTACTTC. Translated, it gives CAWSVRGKVQYF. The chain has TRBV30 and TRBJ2-7; TRBD2 is a possible D gene (6 bases). The V and J ends lost 0 bases and 9 bases respectively, with 12 bases between them. CDR3 length: 12 residues. CDR1 and CDR2 from the germline V gene are GTSNPN and SVGIG (reference sequence).

This clone occurred once. V usage is TRBV7-3 and J usage is TRBJ2-5, with D unresolved. Germline lookup yields CDR1 SGHTA and CDR2 FQGTGA. V lost 4 bases, J lost 7 bases, and 13 bases lay in between. The CDR3 consists of 13 residues. The CDR3 sequence is CASSSTVLGTQYF. CDR3 sequence (DNA): TGTGCCAGCAGCTCCACGGTCCTGGGGACCCAGTACTTC.

The rearrangement uses TRBV30 and TRBJ1-2; TRBD1 matches 8 bases. Germline trimming cut 4 bases from V and 1 base from J; bases unmatched to any gene: 8. The germline gives CDR1 GTSNPN, CDR2 SVGIG (reference sequence). The CDR3 totals 15 residues. The CDR3 DNA sequence: TGTGCCTGGACCGTTCCACAGGGGGTTAACTATGGCTACACCTTC. It encodes CAWTVPQGVNYGYTF.

The chain links TRBV5-5 to TRBJ1-1; 10 nucleotides align to TRBD1. The CDR3 contains 14 residues. The J segment lost 2 bases and the V segment lost 5 bases, leaving 3 bases of the junction unmatched. Looked up from germline, CDR1 is SGHKS and CDR2 is YYEKEE (reference sequence). The CDR3 loop is CASSRTGGNTEAFF. CDR3 nucleotides: TGTGCCAGCAGTCGGACAGGGGGTAACACTGAAGCTTTCTTT.

This clone was seen a few times. This sequence joins TRBV20-1 and TRBJ2-7; no firm D call. The CDR3 consists of 11 residues. Germline values: CDR1 DFQATT, CDR2 SNEGSKA (reference sequence). V shed 3 bases and J shed 4 bases, with 7 bases lying between them. In nucleotides, the CDR3 is TGCAGTGCTAGGGAGATTTACGAGCAGTACTTC. Its protein is CSAREIYEQYF.

This clone was detected a few times. V usage is TRBV5-1 and J usage is TRBJ2-1, with 8 positions matching TRBD2. CDR1 SGHRS and CDR2 YFSETQ come from the germline V gene. This CDR3 has 14 residues. V dropped 6 bases and J dropped 14; count of bases not matched to a gene: 16. CDR3 sequence (DNA): TGCGCCAGCACCCCGACTAGCGCCTGGCCTGGAAAGTTCTTC. It specifies CASTPTSAWPGKFF.

This clone showed up just a few times. This sequence joins TRBV7-2 and TRBJ2-7; D remains unclear. CDR3 length: 15 amino acids. Germline V CDR1 and CDR2: SGHTA, FQGNSA. The V gene lost 5 bases and the J gene lost 4 bases, with 18 bases spanning the gap. The CDR3 DNA follows: TGTGCCAGCAGCCATAGGGCGGCTTTAGGTTACGAGCAGTACTTC. This gives the protein CASSHRAALGYEQYF.

In this sample, this clone turned up a few times. The chain uses TRBV5-6 and TRBJ2-2; 15 bases map to TRBD2. The CDR3 runs 17 residues. In germline, CDR1 is SGHDT, CDR2 YYEEEE. Losses at the gene ends were 4 bases for V and 6 bases for J; bases not matched to a gene: 7. The CDR3 DNA follows: TGTGCCAGCAGCCCGGGACTAGCGGGGGGTTTAGCCGGGGAGCTGTTTTTT. Protein product: CASSPGLAGGLAGELFF.

This clone has just a few counts. V gene TRBV3-1 (or the pseudogene TRBV3-2) combines with J gene TRBJ2-1; 8 bases align to TRBD2. V shed 1 base, J shed 15 bases, and the junction held 5 bases outside the gene matches. Germline values: CDR1 LGHDT, CDR2 YNNKEL (reference sequence). The CDR3 length is 12 residues. The CDR3 is CASSQAGGPLFF. CDR3 bases: TGTGCCAGCAGCCAAGCGGGGGGGCCGCTGTTCTTC.

The gene calls are TRBV6-5 and TRBJ2-7; 8 positions agree with TRBD1. The CDR3 has 14 amino acids. V lost 4 bases and J lost 4; bases outside the gene matches: 6. CDR1 and CDR2 from the germline V gene are MNHEY and SVGAGI. CDR3 loop: CASSSRTGLYEQYF. CDR3 nucleotides: TGTGCCAGCAGTTCACGGACAGGGTTATACGAGCAGTACTTC.

A note on this clone: The same CDR3 arises from other DNA sequences in this sample as well. In DNA, the CDR3 is TGTGCCAGCAGCCAGGACACAGGAGGCTACACCTTC. This encodes CASSQDTGGYTF. This chain uses TRBV4-2 with TRBJ1-2, with D possibly TRBD1 on 5 matching bases. Germline loops: CDR1 LGHNA, CDR2 YNFKEQ. The CDR3 consists of 12 residues. Trimming removed 3 bases at V and 8 bases at J, with 10 bases between.

The chain recombines TRBV19 with TRBJ2-1; D ambiguous. Looked up from germline, CDR1 is LNHDA and CDR2 is SQIVND (reference sequence). The ends were cut back, 6 bases at V and 4 bases at J, with 13 bases in the middle. The CDR3 consists of 14 residues. The chain's CDR3 is CASSRGLKYNEQFF. The CDR3 DNA is TGTGCCAGTAGCCGCGGCCTCAAATACAATGAGCAGTTCTTC.

The CDR3 reads CASSPLAGGNNEQFF. The CDR3 DNA is TGTGCCAGCTCACCTCTGGCGGGGGGAAACAATGAGCAGTTCTTC. The J gene is TRBJ2-1, the V gene TRBV18, with 8 bases fitting TRBD2. The CDR3 is made up of 15 amino acids. The V gene end was trimmed by 3 bases and the J gene end by 5 bases; junction bases not matched to a gene: 6. CDR1 is KGHSH, CDR2 LQKENI, per germline. The entire variable domain, with the rest obtained from reference TRBV18 and TRBJ2-1, is as follows: NAGVMQNPRHLVRRRGQEARLRCSPMKGHSHVYWYRQLPEEGLKFMVYLQKENIIDESGMPKERFSAEFPKEGPSILRIQQVVRGDSAAYFCASSPLAGGNNEQFFGPGTRLTVL.

This sequence joins TRBV5-1 and TRBJ2-7; D might be TRBD1 or TRBD2, each matching 5 bases. CDR3 length: 15 amino acids. The germline CDR1 and CDR2 sequences are SGHRS and YFSETQ. Between the trimmed V and J ends, which lost 5 bases and 6 bases, there was a span of 21 bases. CDR3 sequence: CASREGPQSSGEQYF. CDR3 nucleotides: TGCGCCAGCAGAGAGGGACCGCAATCGTCGGGCGAGCAGTACTTC. Full variable domain (remainder filled in from reference TRBV5-1 and TRBJ2-7): KAGVTQTPRYLIKTRGQQVTLSCSPISGHRSVSWYQQTPGQGLQFLFEYFSETQRNKGNFPGRFSGRQFSNSRSEMNVSTLELGDSALYLCASREGPQSSGEQYFGPGTRLTVT.

This chain joins TRBV19 and TRBJ1-1, with D hard to call. This CDR3 is 13 amino acids long. CDR1 is LNHDA and CDR2 is SQIVND in the germline V gene (reference sequence). V was cut by 3 bases and J by 6 bases, with 11 bases left in between. The CDR3: CASSMAGFPEAFF. The CDR3 DNA reads TGTGCCAGTAGTATGGCAGGTTTTCCTGAAGCTTTCTTT. The whole variable domain, remainder taken from reference TRBV19 and TRBJ1-1, is DGGITQSPKYLFRKEGQNVTLSCEQNLNHDAMYWYRQDPGQGLRLIYYSQIVNDFQKGDIAEGYSVSREKKESFPLTVTSAQKNPTAFYLCASSMAGFPEAFFGQGTRLTVV.

The chain couples TRBV6-5 to TRBJ2-7; 10 nucleotides match TRBD2. Germline values: CDR1 MNHEY, CDR2 SVGAGI. CDR3 size: 14 residues. The trim removed 5 bases at V and 3 bases at J, leaving 4 bases unmatched. DNA of the CDR3: TGTGCCAGCAGTCCCAGCGGGGGGGGCTACGAGCAGTACTTC. Amino acid sequence: CASSPSGGGYEQYF.